Following are 18 T cell receptor beta chains from one sample sequenced in a study of CD8 T cells in ankylosing spondylitis listed by TCRdb under 2017. Library method: 5' RACE. The instrument given in TCRdb is Illumina HiSeq 2500. Using fastp at Q25 and MiXCR, TCRdb reprocessed the public reads and kept productive beta chains. Records with the same CDR3 protein are collapsed into one entry carrying the most frequent genes and DNA. The sample contains around 120,000 distinct CDR3 sequences, around 9.7% of them found a single time. Approximately 3.3% of the sample is held by the ten biggest clonotypes. Sequences were obtained from blood, either unsorted or a sorted T cell fraction (not recorded which). The receptor set was obtained from a male donor with ankylosing spondylitis or in good health (not recorded which).

This clonotype showed up many times. The chain couples TRBV10-3 to TRBJ2-1; tentative D call: TRBD1 (5 bases). Germline CDR1 and CDR2: ENHRY and SYGVKD. CDR3 length equals 17 residues. Trimming took off 3 bases at V and 0 bases at J, with 15 bases between the two ends. The CDR3 DNA reads TGTGCCATCAGTGAATCCATACAGGAAACCTCCTACAATGAGCAGTTCTTC. Residues: CAISESIQETSYNEQFF.

V and J are TRBV4-1 and TRBJ2-2, with TRBD2 matching 10 bases. V lost 0 bases to trimming and J lost 5 bases; unmatched junction nucleotides: 9. The germline CDR1 and CDR2 sequences are MGHRA and YSYEKL. The CDR3 loop spans 18 amino acids. CDR3 bases: TGCGCCAGCAGCCAAGAAGTTCTAGCGGGAGATAATACCGGGGAGCTGTTTTTT. The encoded protein is CASSQEVLAGDNTGELFF.

This clonotype was picked up many times. This chain connects TRBV12-3 or TRBV12-4 to TRBJ1-5; D gene unclear. The CDR3 is 15 amino acids. The V and J ends lost 3 bases and 3 bases respectively, with 12 bases between them. CDR3 region: CASSFGKNPNQPQHF. Written as DNA, the CDR3 is TGTGCCAGCAGTTTTGGCAAGAACCCCAATCAGCCCCAGCATTTT.

The table lists this clonotype with a few counts. This chain joins TRBV5-1 and TRBJ2-6, with 8 bases lining up with TRBD1. The CDR3 contains 18 residues. Germline V gene lookup returns CDR1 SGHRS and CDR2 YFSETQ. V gave up 4 bases and J gave up 0 bases; unmatched junction bases: 9. In DNA, the CDR3 is TGCGCCAGCAGCATGGAGACAGGGGTGAGCTCTGGGGCCAACGTCCTGACTTTC. This gives the protein CASSMETGVSSGANVLTF.

This clonotype occurred many times. The chain joins TRBV6-5 to TRBJ1-1; TRBD1 matches 9 bases. J was trimmed by 2 bases and V by 0 bases; bases with no gene match: 4. Germline lookup yields CDR1 MNHEY and CDR2 SVGAGI. CDR3 length: 16 residues. In DNA form, the CDR3 reads TGTGCCAGCAGTTACTCTGTGGGACAGGGAAACACTGAAGCTTTCTTT. Its protein is CASSYSVGQGNTEAFF.

This clonotype was detected ten times or more. This chain uses TRBV3-1 with TRBJ2-7; no definite D call. Germline CDR1 LGHDT, CDR2 YNNKEL (reference sequence). The V and J ends lost 0 bases and 1 base respectively, with 7 bases between them. CDR3 length equals 14 residues. The CDR3 loop is CASSQESRSYEQYF. The CDR3 DNA sequence: TGTGCCAGCAGCCAAGAAAGCAGGTCCTACGAGCAGTACTTC.

To note about this clonotype: A read error may account for a junction end that differs from germline. The rearrangement joins TRBV7-7 to TRBJ2-3; 7 bases map to TRBD2. This CDR3 comprises 16 residues. Germline loops: CDR1 SSHAT, CDR2 FNYEAQ (reference sequence). The CDR3 coding sequence is TGTGCTAGCAGCTTGGGCTCTAGCGGACGGGGGTCTACGCAGTATTTT. This encodes CASSLGSSGRGSTQYF.

This clonotype has a count of ten or more. The chain couples TRBV20-1 to TRBJ2-5; 9 bases map to TRBD2. This CDR3 is built from 15 residues. Germline V gene lookup returns CDR1 DFQATT and CDR2 SNEGSKA (reference sequence). Trimming took 1 base from V and 5 from J; bases not matched to a gene: 8. Here the CDR3 DNA reads TGCAGTGCTAGAGCCTTAGCGGGAGCCTGGGAGACCCAGTACTTC. It translates to CSARALAGAWETQYF.

The genes are TRBV13 and TRBJ2-5; no reliable D call. The V gene's germline CDR1 is PRHDT and CDR2 FYEKMQ (reference sequence). The CDR3 length is 13 residues. Trimming stripped 10 bases from V and 6 bases from J, with 18 bases between. This chain's CDR3 is CAMGPGLSKTQYF. The CDR3 nucleotides are TGTGCCATGGGCCCCGGGCTAAGTAAGACCCAGTACTTC.

This clonotype came up many times. V usage is TRBV5-5 and J usage is TRBJ2-2; D call uncertain. The germline V gene encodes CDR1 SGHKS and CDR2 YYEKEE (reference sequence). V lost 2 bases, J lost 1 base, and 12 bases lay in between. This CDR3 spans 16 amino acids. DNA of the CDR3: TGTGCCAGCAGCTTAGAACCTGGCGGGAACACCGGGGAGCTGTTTTTT. Its protein product is CASSLEPGGNTGELFF.

The CDR3 bases are TGCAGTGCTAGAGATTCGGGCAGGCTCTCCTACGAGCAGTACTTC. Protein sequence: CSARDSGRLSYEQYF. The V call is TRBV20-1, the J call TRBJ2-7; D is uncertain. In germline, CDR1 is DFQATT, CDR2 SNEGSKA (reference sequence). The V end lost 0 bases, the J end lost 0 bases, and 12 bases lay between the germline ends. The CDR3 consists of 15 residues.

The sample holds many counts of this clonotype. The chain carries TRBV10-3 and TRBJ2-1; D may be TRBD2 (5 bases). Germline-derived CDR1 and CDR2 are ENHRY and SYGVKD. The V gene lost 3 bases and the J gene lost 0 bases, with 12 bases spanning the gap. The CDR3 runs to 16 residues. Here the CDR3 DNA reads TGTGCCATCAGTGAAGGTGTAGCGAACTCCTACAATGAGCAGTTCTTC. Amino acids: CAISEGVANSYNEQFF.

The V call is TRBV14, the J call TRBJ2-1, with a possible D match to TRBD2 (6 bases). V lost 4 bases and J lost 9, with 19 bases in between. This CDR3 spans 15 amino acids. Germline V lookup: CDR1 SGHDN, CDR2 FVKESK. The CDR3 spells CASSPWDFFSGEQFF. DNA for the CDR3: TGTGCCAGCAGCCCGTGGGACTTTTTTTCGGGTGAGCAGTTCTTC.

This clonotype was seen many times. The chain combines TRBV6-2 or TRBV6-3 with TRBJ2-7; TRBD2 matches 7 bases. V lost 6 bases and J lost 3; bases outside the gene matches: 11. This CDR3 is built from 15 residues. Germline V CDR1 and CDR2: MNHEY, SVGEGT. The CDR3 reads CASSSAGLYYYEQYF. CDR3 coding DNA: TGTGCCAGCAGCTCCGCGGGACTATATTACTACGAGCAGTACTTC.

This clonotype occurred many times. The chain is built from TRBV25-1 and TRBJ2-3; 8 positions agree with TRBD2. V was pared by 7 bases and J by 5 bases, with 14 bases of the junction left unmatched. The CDR3 contains 16 residues. The germline V gene encodes CDR1 MGHDK and CDR2 SYGVNS. The CDR3 nucleotides are TGTGCCAGCACTCCCTATGGAGCGGGAGTGGTAGATACGCAGTATTTT. This translates into CASTPYGAGVVDTQYF.

This clonotype showed up many times. The chain uses TRBV11-1 and TRBJ2-7; no clear D. This CDR3 is 16 amino acids long. Germline V CDR1 and CDR2: SGHAT, FQDESV (reference sequence). V was shortened by 1 base and J by 6 bases, with 19 bases between the two germline ends. The DNA for the CDR3 is TGTGCCAGCAGCTTAGAAGGCACAGCGCTCAACTCCGAGCAGTACTTC. Encoded protein: CASSLEGTALNSEQYF. Looking up the rest from reference TRBV11-1 and TRBJ2-7 gives the full variable domain: EAEVAQSPRYKITEKSQAVAFWCDPISGHATLYWYRQILGQGPELLVQFQDESVVDDSQLPKDRFSAERLKGVDSTLKIQPAELGDSAMYLCASSLEGTALNSEQYFGPGTRLTVT.

This clonotype was seen a few times. The chain uses TRBV5-1 and TRBJ1-4, with TRBD1 matching over 10 bases. CDR1 and CDR2 from the germline V gene are SGHRS and YFSETQ. V lost 5 bases to trimming and J lost 1 base; unmatched junction nucleotides: 2. The CDR3 runs to 15 residues. The CDR3 DNA reads as TGCGCCAGCAGTCGGGACAGGGGAACTAATGAAAAACTGTTTTTT. Amino acid sequence: CASSRDRGTNEKLFF.

This clonotype was picked up a small number of times. V is TRBV7-2 and J is TRBJ2-7, with D possibly being TRBD1 or TRBD2 (5 bases each). Germline V gene data show CDR1 as SGHTA and CDR2 as FQGNSA. V was trimmed by 3 bases and J by 3 bases, leaving 18 bases between them. There are 16 residues in the CDR3. The CDR3 coding sequence is TGTGCCAGCAGCTTCGGTTTAAGGACACGGGACTACGAGCAGTACTTC. Translating it yields CASSFGLRTRDYEQYF.